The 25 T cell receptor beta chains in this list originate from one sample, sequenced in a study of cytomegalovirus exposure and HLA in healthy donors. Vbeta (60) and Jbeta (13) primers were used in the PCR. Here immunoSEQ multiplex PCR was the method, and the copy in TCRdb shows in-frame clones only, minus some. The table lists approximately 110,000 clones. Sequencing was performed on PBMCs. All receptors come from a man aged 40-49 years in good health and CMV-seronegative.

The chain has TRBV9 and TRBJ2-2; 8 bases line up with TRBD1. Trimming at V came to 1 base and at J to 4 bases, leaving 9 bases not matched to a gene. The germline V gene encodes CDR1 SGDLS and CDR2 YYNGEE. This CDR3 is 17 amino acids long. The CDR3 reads CASSVTAGGLRTGELFF. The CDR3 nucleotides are TGTGCCAGCAGCGTAACGGCAGGGGGCTTGCGCACCGGGGAGCTGTTTTTT. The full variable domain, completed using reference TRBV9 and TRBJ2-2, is DSGVTQTPKHLITATGQRVTLRCSPRSGDLSVYWYQQSLDQGLQFLIQYYNGEERAKGNILERFSAQQFPDLHSELNLSSLELGDSALYFCASSVTAGGLRTGELFFGEGSRLTVL.

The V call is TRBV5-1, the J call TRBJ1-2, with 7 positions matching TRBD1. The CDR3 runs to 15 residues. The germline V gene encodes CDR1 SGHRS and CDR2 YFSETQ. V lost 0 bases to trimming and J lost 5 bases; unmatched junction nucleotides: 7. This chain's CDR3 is CASSLDQGGRYGYTF. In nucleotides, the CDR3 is TGCGCCAGCAGCTTGGATCAGGGGGGTAGATATGGCTACACCTTC.

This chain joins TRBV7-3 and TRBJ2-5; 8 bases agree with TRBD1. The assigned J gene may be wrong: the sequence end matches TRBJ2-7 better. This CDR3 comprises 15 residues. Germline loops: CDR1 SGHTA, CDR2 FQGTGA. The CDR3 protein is CASSLGQGPTYEQYF. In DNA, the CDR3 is TGTGCCAGCAGCCTCGGACAGGGCCCCACCTACGAGCAGTACTTC.

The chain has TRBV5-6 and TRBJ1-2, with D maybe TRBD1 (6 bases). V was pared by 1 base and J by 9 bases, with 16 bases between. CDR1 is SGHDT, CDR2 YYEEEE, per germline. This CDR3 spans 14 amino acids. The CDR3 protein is CASSLTGRGSSYTF. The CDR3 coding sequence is TGTGCCAGCAGCTTGACTGGCAGGGGTTCAAGCTACACCTTC.

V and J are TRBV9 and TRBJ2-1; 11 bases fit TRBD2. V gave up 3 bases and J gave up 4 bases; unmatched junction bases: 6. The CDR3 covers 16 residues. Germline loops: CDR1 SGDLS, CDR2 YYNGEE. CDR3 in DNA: TGTGCCAGCAGCGATAGCGGGAGGGCCCGTTACAATGAGCAGTTCTTC. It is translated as CASSDSGRARYNEQFF.

This CDR3 is CASRDSTTYEQYF. DNA for the CDR3: TGTGCCAGCAGGGACTCCACTACCTACGAGCAGTACTTC. The rearrangement links TRBV2 to TRBJ2-7, with a possible D match to TRBD2 (5 bases). Trimming removed 6 bases at V and 2 bases at J, with 11 bases between. CDR1 SNHLY and CDR2 FYNNEI come from the germline V gene. This CDR3 spans 13 amino acids.

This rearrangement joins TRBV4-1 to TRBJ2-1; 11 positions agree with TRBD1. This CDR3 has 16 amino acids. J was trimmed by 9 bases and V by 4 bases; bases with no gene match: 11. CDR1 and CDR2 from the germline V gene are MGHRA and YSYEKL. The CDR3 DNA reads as TGCGCCAGCAGCCCAGCAGAAAGGACAGGGGGCCTTGAGCAGTTCTTC. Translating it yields CASSPAERTGGLEQFF.

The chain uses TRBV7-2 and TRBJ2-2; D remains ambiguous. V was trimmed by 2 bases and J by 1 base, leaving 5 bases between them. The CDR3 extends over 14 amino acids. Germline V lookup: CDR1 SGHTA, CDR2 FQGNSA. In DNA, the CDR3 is TGTGCCAGCAGCTTAATCGTGAACACCGGGGAGCTGTTTTTT. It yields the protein CASSLIVNTGELFF.

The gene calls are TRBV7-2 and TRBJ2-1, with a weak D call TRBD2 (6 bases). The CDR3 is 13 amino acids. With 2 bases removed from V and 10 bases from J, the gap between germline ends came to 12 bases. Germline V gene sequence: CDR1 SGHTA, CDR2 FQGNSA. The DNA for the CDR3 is TGTGCCAGCAGCTTACGGGGGAAGGTGGAGCAGTTCTTC. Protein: CASSLRGKVEQFF.

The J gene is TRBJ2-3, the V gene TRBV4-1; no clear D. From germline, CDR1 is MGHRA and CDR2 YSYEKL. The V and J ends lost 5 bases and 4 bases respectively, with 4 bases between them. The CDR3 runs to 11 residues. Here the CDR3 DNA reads TGCGCCAGCAGCTTCGCAGATACGCAGTATTTT. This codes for CASSFADTQYF.

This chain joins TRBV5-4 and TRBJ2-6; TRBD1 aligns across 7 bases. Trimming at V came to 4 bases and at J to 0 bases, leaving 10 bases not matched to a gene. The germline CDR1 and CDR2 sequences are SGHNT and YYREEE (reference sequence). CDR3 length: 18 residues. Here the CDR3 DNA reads TGTGCCAGCAGCCCGGCGCGGACAGGCAGCTCTGGGGCCAACGTCCTGACTTTC. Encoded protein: CASSPARTGSSGANVLTF. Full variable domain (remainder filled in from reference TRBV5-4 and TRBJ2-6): ETGVTQSPTHLIKTRGQQVTLRCSSQSGHNTVSWYQQALGQGPQFIFQYYREEENGRGNFPPRFSGLQFPNYSSELNVNALELDDSALYLCASSPARTGSSGANVLTFGAGSRLTVL.

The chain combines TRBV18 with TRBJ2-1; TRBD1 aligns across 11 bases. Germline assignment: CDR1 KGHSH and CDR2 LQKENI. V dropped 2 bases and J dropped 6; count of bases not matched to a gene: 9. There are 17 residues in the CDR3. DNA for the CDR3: TGTGCCAGCTCACCATTCGGAGGTGGGACAGGGGGCAATGAGCAGTTCTTC. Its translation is CASSPFGGGTGGNEQFF. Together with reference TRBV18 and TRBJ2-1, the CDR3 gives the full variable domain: NAGVMQNPRHLVRRRGQEARLRCSPMKGHSHVYWYRQLPEEGLKFMVYLQKENIIDESGMPKERFSAEFPKEGPSILRIQQVVRGDSAAYFCASSPFGGGTGGNEQFFGPGTRLTVL.

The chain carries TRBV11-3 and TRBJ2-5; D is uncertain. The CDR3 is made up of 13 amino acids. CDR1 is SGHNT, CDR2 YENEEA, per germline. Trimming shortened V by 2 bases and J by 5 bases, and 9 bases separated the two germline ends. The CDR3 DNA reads TGTGCCAGCAGCTTACCTGGCCCGGAGACCCAGTACTTC. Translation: CASSLPGPETQYF.

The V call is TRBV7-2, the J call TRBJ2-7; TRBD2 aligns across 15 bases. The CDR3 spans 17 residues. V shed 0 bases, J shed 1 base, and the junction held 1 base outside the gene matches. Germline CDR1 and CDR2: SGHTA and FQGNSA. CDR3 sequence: CASSLAGTSGRSYEQYF. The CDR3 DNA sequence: TGTGCCAGCAGCTTAGCGGGGACTAGCGGGAGGTCCTACGAGCAGTACTTC.

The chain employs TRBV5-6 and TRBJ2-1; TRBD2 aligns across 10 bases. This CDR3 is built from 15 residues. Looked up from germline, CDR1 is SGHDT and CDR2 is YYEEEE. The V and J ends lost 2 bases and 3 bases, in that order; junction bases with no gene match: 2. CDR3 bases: TGTGCCAGCAGCTTAAGCGGGGGGGGCTACAATGAGCAGTTCTTC. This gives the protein CASSLSGGGYNEQFF.

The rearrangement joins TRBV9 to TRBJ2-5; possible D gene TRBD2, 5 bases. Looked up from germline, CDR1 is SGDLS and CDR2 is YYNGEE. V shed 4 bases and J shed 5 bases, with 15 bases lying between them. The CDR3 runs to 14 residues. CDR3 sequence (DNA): TGTGCCAGCAGCAAAAGCGGCGAAGGGGAGACCCAGTACTTC. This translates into CASSKSGEGETQYF.

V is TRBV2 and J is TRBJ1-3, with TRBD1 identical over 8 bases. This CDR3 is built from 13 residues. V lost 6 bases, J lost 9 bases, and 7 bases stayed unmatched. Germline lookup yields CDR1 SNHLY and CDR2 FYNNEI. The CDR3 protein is CASRGTGLGTIYF. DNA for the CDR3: TGTGCCAGCAGGGGGACAGGTTTGGGCACCATATATTTT.

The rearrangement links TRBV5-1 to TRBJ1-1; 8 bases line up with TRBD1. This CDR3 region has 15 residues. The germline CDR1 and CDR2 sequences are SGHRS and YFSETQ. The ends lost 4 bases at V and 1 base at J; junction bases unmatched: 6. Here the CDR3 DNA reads TGCGCCAGCAGCCCACTAGGACAGGGGAACACTGAAGCTTTCTTT. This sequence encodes CASSPLGQGNTEAFF.

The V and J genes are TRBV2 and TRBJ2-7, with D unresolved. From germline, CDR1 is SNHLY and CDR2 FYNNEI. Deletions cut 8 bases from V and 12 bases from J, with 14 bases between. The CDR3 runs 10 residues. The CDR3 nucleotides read TGTGCCAGCCGCCTCTATGACTTGTACTTC. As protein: CASRLYDLYF. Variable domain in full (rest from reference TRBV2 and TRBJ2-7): EPEVTQTPSHQVTQMGQEVILRCVPISNHLYFYWYRQILGQKVEFLVSFYNNEISEKSEIFDDQFSVERPDGSNFTLKIRSTKLEDSAMYFCASRLYDLYFGPGTRLTVT.

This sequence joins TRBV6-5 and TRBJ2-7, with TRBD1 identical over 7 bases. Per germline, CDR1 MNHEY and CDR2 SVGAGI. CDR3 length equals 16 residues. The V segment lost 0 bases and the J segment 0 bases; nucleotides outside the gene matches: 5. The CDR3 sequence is CASSYSPGGASYEQYF. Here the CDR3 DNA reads TGTGCCAGCAGTTACTCTCCAGGGGGTGCCTCCTACGAGCAGTACTTC.

The CDR3 nucleotides read TGTGCCAGCAGTTTATCGAGCGGGAGCGAGCTCGAGCAGTACTTC. Its protein product is CASSLSSGSELEQYF. The V call is TRBV27, the J call TRBJ2-7, with TRBD2 matching over 8 bases. With V trimmed by 0 bases and J by 6 bases, 7 bases remained unmatched. This CDR3 region has 15 residues. From germline, CDR1 is MNHEY and CDR2 SMNVEV (reference sequence).

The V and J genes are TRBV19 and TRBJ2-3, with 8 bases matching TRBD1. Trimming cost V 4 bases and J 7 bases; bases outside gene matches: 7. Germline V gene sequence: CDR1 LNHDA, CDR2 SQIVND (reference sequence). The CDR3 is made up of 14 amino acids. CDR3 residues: CASSTPDRGNTQYF. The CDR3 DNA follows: TGTGCCAGTAGTACGCCTGACAGGGGAAATACGCAGTATTTT.

The CDR3 nucleotides are TGCGCCAGCAGCTCCCGGACTAGCGTCATTGACGAGCAGTACTTC. Translating gives CASSSRTSVIDEQYF. The chain uses TRBV5-1 and TRBJ2-7, with TRBD2 matching over 9 bases. V shed 3 bases, J shed 5 bases, and the junction held 9 bases outside the gene matches. CDR3 size: 15 residues. Germline values: CDR1 SGHRS, CDR2 YFSETQ. The full variable domain, with the rest looked up from reference TRBV5-1 and TRBJ2-7, is KAGVTQTPRYLIKTRGQQVTLSCSPISGHRSVSWYQQTPGQGLQFLFEYFSETQRNKGNFPGRFSGRQFSNSRSEMNVSTLELGDSALYLCASSSRTSVIDEQYFGPGTRLTVT.

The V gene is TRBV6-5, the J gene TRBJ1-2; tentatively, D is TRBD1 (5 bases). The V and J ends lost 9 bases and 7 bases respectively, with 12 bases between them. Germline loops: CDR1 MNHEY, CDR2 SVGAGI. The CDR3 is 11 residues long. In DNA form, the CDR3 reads TGTGCCAGTAATTCAGGGTTTGGCTACACCTTC. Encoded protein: CASNSGFGYTF.

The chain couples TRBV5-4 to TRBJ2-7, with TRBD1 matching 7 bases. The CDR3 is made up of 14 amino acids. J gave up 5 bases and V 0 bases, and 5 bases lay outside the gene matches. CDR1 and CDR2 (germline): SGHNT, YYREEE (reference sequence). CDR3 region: CASSLDRGAHEQYF. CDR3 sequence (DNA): TGTGCCAGCAGCTTGGACAGGGGCGCGCACGAGCAGTACTTC.